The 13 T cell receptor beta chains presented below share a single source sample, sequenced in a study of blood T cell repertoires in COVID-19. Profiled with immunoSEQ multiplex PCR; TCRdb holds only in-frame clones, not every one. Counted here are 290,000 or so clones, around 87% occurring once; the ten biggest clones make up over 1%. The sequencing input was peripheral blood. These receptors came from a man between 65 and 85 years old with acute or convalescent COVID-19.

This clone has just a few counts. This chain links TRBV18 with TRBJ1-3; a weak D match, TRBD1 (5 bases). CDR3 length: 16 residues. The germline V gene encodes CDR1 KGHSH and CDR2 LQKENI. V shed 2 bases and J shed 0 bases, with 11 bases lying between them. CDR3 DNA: TGTGCCAGCTCACCAAGGACACTTAGCTCTGGAAACACCATATATTTT. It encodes CASSPRTLSSGNTIYF.

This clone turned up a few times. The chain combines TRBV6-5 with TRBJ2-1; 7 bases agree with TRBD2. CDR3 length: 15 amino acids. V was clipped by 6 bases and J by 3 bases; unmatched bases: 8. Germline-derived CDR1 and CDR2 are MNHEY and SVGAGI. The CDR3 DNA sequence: TGTGCCAGCAGCGAGTGGGGGAGGGACTACAATGAGCAGTTCTTC. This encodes CASSEWGRDYNEQFF.

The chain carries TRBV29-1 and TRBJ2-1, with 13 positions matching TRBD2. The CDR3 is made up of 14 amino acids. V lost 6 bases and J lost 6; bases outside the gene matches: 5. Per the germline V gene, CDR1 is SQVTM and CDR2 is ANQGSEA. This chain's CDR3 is CSVFGLAGVNEQFF. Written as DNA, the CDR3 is TGCAGCGTATTCGGACTAGCGGGGGTCAATGAGCAGTTCTTC.

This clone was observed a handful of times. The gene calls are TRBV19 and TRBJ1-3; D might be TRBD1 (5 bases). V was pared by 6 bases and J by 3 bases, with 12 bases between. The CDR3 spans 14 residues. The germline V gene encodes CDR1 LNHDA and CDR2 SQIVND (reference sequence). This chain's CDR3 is CASRLQANGNTIYF. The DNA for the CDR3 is TGTGCCAGTAGGTTACAGGCGAATGGAAACACCATATATTTT.

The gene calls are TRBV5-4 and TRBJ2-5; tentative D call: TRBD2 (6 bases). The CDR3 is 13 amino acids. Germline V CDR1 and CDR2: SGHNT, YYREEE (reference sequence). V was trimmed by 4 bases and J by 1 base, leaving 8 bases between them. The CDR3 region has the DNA TGTGCCAGCAGCCGAGCGGGCCAAGAGACCCAGTACTTC. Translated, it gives CASSRAGQETQYF.

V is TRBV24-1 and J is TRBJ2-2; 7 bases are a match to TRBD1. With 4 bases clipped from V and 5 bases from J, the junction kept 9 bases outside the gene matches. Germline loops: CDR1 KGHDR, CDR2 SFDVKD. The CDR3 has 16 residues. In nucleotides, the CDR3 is TGTGCCACCAGTGAAGCAGGGGGTGGCCGTACCGGGGAGCTGTTTTTT. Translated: CATSEAGGGRTGELFF.

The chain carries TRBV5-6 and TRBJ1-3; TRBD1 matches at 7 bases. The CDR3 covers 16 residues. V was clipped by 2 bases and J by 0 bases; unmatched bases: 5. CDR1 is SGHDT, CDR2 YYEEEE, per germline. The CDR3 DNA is TGTGCCAGCAGCTTTCGGGACAGCCGCTCTGGAAACACCATATATTTT. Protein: CASSFRDSRSGNTIYF. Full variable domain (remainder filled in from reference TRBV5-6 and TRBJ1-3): DAGVTQSPTHLIKTRGQQVTLRCSPKSGHDTVSWYQQALGQGPQFIFQYYEEEERQRGNFPDRFSGHQFPNYSSELNVNALLLGDSALYLCASSFRDSRSGNTIYFGEGSWLTVV.

The chain's CDR3 is CASSLYGVLQETQYF. Here the CDR3 DNA reads TGTGCCAGCAGCTTGTATGGTGTACTCCAAGAGACCCAGTACTTC. V usage is TRBV5-6 and J usage is TRBJ2-5; D gene ambiguous. V was clipped by 1 base and J by 1 base, with 11 bases between them. This CDR3 contains 15 residues. CDR1 is SGHDT and CDR2 is YYEEEE in the germline V gene.

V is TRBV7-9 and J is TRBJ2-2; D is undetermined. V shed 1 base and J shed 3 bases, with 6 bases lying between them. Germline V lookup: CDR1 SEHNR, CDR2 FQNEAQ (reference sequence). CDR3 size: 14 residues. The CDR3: CASSLELDTGELFF. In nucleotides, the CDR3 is TGTGCCAGCAGCTTAGAGCTAGACACCGGGGAGCTGTTTTTT.

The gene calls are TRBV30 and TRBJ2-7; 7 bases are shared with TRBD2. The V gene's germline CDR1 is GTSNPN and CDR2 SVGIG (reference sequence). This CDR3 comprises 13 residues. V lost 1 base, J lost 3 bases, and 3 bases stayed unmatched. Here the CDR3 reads CAWSGGGYYEQYF. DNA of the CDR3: TGTGCCTGGAGTGGGGGGGGTTACTACGAGCAGTACTTC.

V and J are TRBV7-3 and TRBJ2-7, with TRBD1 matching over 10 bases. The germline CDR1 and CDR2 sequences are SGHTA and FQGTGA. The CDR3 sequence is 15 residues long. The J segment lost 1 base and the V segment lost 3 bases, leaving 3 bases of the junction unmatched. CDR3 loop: CASSFRDRGSYEQYF. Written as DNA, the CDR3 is TGTGCCAGCAGCTTCCGGGACAGGGGTTCCTACGAGCAGTACTTC.

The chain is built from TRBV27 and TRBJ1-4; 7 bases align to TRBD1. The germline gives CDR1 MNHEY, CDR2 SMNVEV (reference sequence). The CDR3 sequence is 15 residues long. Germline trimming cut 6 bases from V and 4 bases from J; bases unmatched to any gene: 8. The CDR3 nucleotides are TGTGCCAGCAGACATGGGACAGTCGTTAATGAAAAACTGTTTTTT. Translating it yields CASRHGTVVNEKLFF. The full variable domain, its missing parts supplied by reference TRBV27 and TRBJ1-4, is EAQVTQNPRYLITVTGKKLTVTCSQNMNHEYMSWYRQDPGLGLRQIYYSMNVEVTDKGDVPEGYKVSRKEKRNFPLILESPSPNQTSLYFCASRHGTVVNEKLFFGSGTQLSVL.

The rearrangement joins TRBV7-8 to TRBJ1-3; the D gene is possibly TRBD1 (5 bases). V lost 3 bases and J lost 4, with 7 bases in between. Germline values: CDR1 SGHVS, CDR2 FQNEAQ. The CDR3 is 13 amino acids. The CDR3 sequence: CASSFRGGNTIYF. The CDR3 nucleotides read TGTGCCAGCAGCTTTAGGGGCGGAAACACCATATATTTT. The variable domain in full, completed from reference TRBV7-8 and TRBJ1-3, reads GAGVSQSPRYKVAKRGQDVALRCDPISGHVSLFWYQQALGQGPEFLTYFQNEAQLDKSGLPSDRFFAERPEGSVSTLKIQRTQQEDSAVYLCASSFRGGNTIYFGEGSWLTVV.